This TCR beta chain was recorded in a study of blood T cell repertoires in COVID-19. Profiling relied on immunoSEQ multiplex PCR, and the TCRdb table lists in-frame clones only, not all of them. The profile shows approximately 230,000 clones, 70% to 90% of them singletons. The ends lost 3 bases at V and 7 bases at J; junction bases unmatched: 6. CDR3 length: 15 residues. Germline V gene data show CDR1 as SGHTA and CDR2 as FQGNSA. The receptor was isolated from a woman in her 50s with acute COVID-19. The chain couples TRBV7-2 to TRBJ2-7; TRBD2 matches at 13 bases. The specimen sequenced was PBMCs or T cells enriched from blood (not recorded which). The CDR3 nucleotides are TGTGCCAGCAGCTTGGGGACTAGCGGGGCCTTAGAGCAGTACTTC. Translation gives CASSLGTSGALEQYF.